This T cell receptor (beta chain) appears in the sequencing data of a study of vaccination effects on CD4 cells after COVID-19. Study-wide context: Participants received two doses of either the BNT162b2 or mRNA-1273 vaccine. General study findings and limits: Early post-infection timepoints were missing from the study, which also had few convalescent patients. Healthy vaccinees' vaccine-induced clones included only 1 of 255 that recognized common cold coronaviruses.

Prior to sequencing, the ViraFEST assay stimulated PBMC with viral peptide pools, which expanded the antigen-specific CD4+ T cells. The authors isolated CD4+ T cells after nine to eleven days of culture. According to the study, vaccine recipients showed no prior SARS-CoV-2 infection and negative nucleocapsid antibodies. Every well got 2 million to 2.5 million PBMC, which were grown with about 9.9 IU/ml IL-2 and about 9.5 ug/ml peptides. The CDR3 length is 13 residues. Germline loops: CDR1 SGHTA, CDR2 FQGTGA. Trimming removed 1 base at V and 1 base at J, with 4 bases between. Regarding this clone: Its target is unknown.

TCRdb's copy holds only in-frame clones and misses some; the assay was immunoSEQ multiplex PCR. The sample has roughly 42,000 clones; more than 65% are singletons. This TCR derives from a human donor who received a COVID-19 vaccine. This chain uses TRBV7-3 with TRBJ1-1, with no clear D. The sample in question was CD4+ T cells from PBMCs cultured with HCoV-NL63 spike peptides, obtained before COVID-19 vaccination. The CDR3, as DNA: TGTGCCAGCAGCTTAAGTCGGAACACTGAAGCTTTCTTT. Translated: CASSLSRNTEAFF.